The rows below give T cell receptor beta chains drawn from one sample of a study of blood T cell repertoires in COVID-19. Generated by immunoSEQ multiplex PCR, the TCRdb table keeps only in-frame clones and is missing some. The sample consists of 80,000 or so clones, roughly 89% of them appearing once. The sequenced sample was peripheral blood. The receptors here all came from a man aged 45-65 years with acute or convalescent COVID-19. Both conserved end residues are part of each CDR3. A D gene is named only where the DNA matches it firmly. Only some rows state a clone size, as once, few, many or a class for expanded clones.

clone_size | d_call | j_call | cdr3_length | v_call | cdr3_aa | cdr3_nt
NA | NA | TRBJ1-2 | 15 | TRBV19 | CASSATPGRDYGYTF | TGTGCCAGTAGTGCCACCCCCGGGAGGGACTATGGCTACACCTTC
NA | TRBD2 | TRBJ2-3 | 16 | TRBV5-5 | CASSGGTSGRTDTQYF | TGTGCCAGCAGCGGTGGGACTAGCGGACGGACAGATACGCAGTATTTT
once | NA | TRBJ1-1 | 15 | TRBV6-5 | CASVVGVRTNTEAFF | TGTGCCAGCGTTGTCGGGGTGAGGACGAACACTGAAGCTTTCTTT
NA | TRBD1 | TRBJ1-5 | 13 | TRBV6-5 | CASRDRDNQPQHF | TGTGCCAGCAGGGACAGGGACAATCAGCCCCAGCATTTT
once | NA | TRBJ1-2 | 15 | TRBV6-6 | CASSYRGLQDNGYTF | TGTGCCAGCAGTTACAGGGGCCTGCAGGATAATGGCTACACCTTC
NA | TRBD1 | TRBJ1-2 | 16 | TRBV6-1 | CASSEAGQGPNNGYTF | TGTGCCAGCAGTGAAGCAGGACAGGGGCCCAATAATGGCTACACCTTC
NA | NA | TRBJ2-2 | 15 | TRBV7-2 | CASSAGRLNTGELFF | TGTGCCAGCAGCGCGGGACGATTGAACACCGGGGAGCTGTTTTTT
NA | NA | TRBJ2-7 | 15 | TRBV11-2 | CASSLGGGQAYEQYF | TGTGCCAGCAGCTTAGGGGGGGGACAGGCCTACGAGCAGTACTTC
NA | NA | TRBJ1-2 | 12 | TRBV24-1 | CATMDSTYGYTF | TGTGCCACCATGGACAGCACCTATGGCTACACCTTC
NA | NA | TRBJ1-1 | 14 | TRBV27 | CASSLGFGGTEAFF | TGTGCCAGCAGTTTAGGGTTTGGCGGCACTGAAGCTTTCTTT
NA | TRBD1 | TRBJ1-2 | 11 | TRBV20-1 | CSAPTGYGYTF | TGCAGTGCCCCGACAGGGTATGGCTACACCTTC
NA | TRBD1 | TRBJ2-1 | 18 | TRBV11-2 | CASSLGSQTGQDYNEQFF | TGTGCCAGCAGCTTAGGTTCCCAGACTGGACAGGACTACAATGAGCAGTTCTTC
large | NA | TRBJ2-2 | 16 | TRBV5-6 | CASSFGRYGGSGELFF | TGTGCCAGCAGCTTCGGGCGATATGGAGGGTCCGGGGAGCTGTTTTTT
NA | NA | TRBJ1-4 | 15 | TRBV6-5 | CASSYNTGTNEKLFF | TGTGCCAGCAGTTACAATACAGGGACTAATGAAAAACTGTTTTTT
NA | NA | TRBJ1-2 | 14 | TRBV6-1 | CASSEKGELGGYTF | TGTGCCAGCAGTGAGAAGGGAGAGTTGGGCGGCTACACCTTC
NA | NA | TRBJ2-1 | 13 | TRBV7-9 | CASSSASDNEQFF | TGTGCCAGCAGCTCTGCCTCGGACAATGAGCAGTTCTTC
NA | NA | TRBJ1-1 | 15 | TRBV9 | CASSTRGGANTEAFF | TGTGCCAGCAGCACCCGGGGAGGGGCCAACACTGAAGCTTTCTTT
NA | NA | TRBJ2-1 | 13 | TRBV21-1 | CASSKAVYNEQFF | TGTGCCAGCAGCAAAGCCGTCTACAATGAGCAGTTCTTC
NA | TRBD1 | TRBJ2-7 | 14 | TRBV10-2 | CASGRRQGGYEQYF | TGCGCCAGCGGCCGCAGACAGGGCGGTTACGAGCAGTACTTC
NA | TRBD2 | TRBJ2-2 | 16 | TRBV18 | CASSPVAGLAGGELFF | TGTGCCAGCTCACCTGTTGCAGGACTAGCGGGCGGGGAGCTGTTTTTT
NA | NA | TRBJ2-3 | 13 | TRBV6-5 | CASSLVSTDTQYF | TGTGCCAGCAGTCTTGTATCCACAGATACGCAGTATTTT
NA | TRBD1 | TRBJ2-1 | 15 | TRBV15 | CATSRRTGRYNEQFF | TGTGCCACCAGCAGGAGGACAGGACGCTACAATGAGCAGTTCTTC
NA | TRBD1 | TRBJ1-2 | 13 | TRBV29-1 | CSVDFRGPDGYTF | TGCAGCGTTGACTTCAGGGGGCCCGATGGCTACACCTTC
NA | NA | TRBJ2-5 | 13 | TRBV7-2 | CASTPSTRETQYF | TGTGCCAGCACTCCATCTACCCGGGAGACCCAGTACTTC
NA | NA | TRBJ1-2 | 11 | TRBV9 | CASSRSNGYTF | TGTGCCAGCAGCCGGAGCAATGGCTACACCTTC
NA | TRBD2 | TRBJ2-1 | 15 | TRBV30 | CAAGLAGAGGNEQFF | TGTGCCGCGGGACTAGCGGGGGCCGGGGGGAATGAGCAGTTCTTC
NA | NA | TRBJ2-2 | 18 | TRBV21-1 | CASLPRDRGGRETGELFF | TGTGCCAGCCTCCCCCGGGACAGGGGCGGGAGGGAAACCGGGGAGCTGTTTTTT
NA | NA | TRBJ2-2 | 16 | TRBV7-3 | CASSLNGQRDTGELFF | TGTGCCAGCAGCTTAAACGGGCAGCGGGACACCGGGGAGCTGTTTTTT
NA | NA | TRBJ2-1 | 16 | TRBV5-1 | CASSLARRGTYNEQFF | TGCGCCAGCAGCTTGGCCCGTAGGGGGACCTACAATGAGCAGTTCTTC
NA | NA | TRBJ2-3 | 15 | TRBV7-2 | CASSPLAVSTDTQYF | TGTGCCAGCAGCCCACTAGCAGTTTCGACAGATACGCAGTATTTT
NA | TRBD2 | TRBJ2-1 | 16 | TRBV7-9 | CASSLEGLAGYNEQFF | TGTGCCAGCAGCTTAGAAGGGCTAGCGGGATACAATGAGCAGTTCTTC
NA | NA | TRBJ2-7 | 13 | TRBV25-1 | CASSEQTPYEQYF | TGTGCCAGCAGTGAACAAACTCCCTACGAGCAGTACTTC
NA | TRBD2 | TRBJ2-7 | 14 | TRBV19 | CASSTSGLGYEQYF | TGTGCCAGTAGCACTAGCGGGCTCGGCTACGAGCAGTACTTC
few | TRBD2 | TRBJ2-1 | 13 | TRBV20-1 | CSASLADYNEQFF | TGCAGTGCTAGTCTAGCGGATTACAATGAGCAGTTCTTC
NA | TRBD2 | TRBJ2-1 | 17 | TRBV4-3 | CASSSQGLAGGNNEQFF | TGCGCCAGCAGCTCCCAAGGACTAGCGGGGGGCAATAATGAGCAGTTCTTC
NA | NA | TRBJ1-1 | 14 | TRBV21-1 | CASSTGQDRTEAFF | TGTGCCAGCAGCACCGGACAGGATAGAACTGAAGCTTTCTTT
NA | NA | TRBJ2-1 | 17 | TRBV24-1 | CATGGQGSYSDPNEQFF | TGTGCCACCGGAGGGCAGGGATCCTATTCGGATCCGAATGAGCAGTTCTTC
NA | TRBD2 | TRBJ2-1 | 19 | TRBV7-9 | CASSLERGSGMGPYNEQFF | TGTGCCAGCAGCTTAGAGAGGGGTAGCGGGATGGGGCCCTACAATGAGCAGTTCTTC
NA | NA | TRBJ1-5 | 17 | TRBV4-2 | CASSQGVTEEGNQPQHF | TGTGCCAGCAGCCAAGGAGTGACAGAGGAAGGCAATCAGCCCCAGCATTTT
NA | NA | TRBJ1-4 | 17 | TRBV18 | CASSPVPSGSTNEKLFF | TGTGCCAGCTCACCCGTCCCTTCCGGGTCGACTAATGAAAAACTGTTTTTT
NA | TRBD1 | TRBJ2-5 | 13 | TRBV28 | CATRTGGRETQYF | TGTGCCACCAGGACAGGGGGGAGGGAGACCCAGTACTTC
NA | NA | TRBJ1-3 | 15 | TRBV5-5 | CASTIRPGAGNTIYF | TGTGCCAGCACCATCCGTCCAGGGGCTGGAAACACCATATATTTT
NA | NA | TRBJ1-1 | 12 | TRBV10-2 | CASKLEHTEAFF | TGCGCCAGCAAATTGGAGCACACTGAAGCTTTCTTT
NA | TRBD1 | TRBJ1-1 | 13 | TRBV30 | CACHSDRGSEAFF | TGTGCCTGCCACTCTGACAGGGGCTCTGAAGCTTTCTTT
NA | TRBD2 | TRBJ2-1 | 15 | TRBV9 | CASSVGGGALFEQFF | TGTGCCAGCAGCGTGGGCGGGGGGGCGTTATTTGAGCAGTTCTTC
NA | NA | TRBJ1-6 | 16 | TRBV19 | CASSRSGAADNSPLHF | TGTGCCAGTAGTAGAAGTGGGGCAGCCGATAATTCACCCCTCCACTTT
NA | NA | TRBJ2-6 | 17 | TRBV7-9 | CASSRIPRGSGANVLTF | TGTGCCAGCAGTAGAATCCCCCGGGGCTCTGGGGCCAACGTCCTGACTTTC
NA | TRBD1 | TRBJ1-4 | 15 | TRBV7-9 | CASAPFGTVNEKLFF | TGTGCCAGCGCCCCGTTCGGGACAGTAAATGAAAAACTGTTTTTT